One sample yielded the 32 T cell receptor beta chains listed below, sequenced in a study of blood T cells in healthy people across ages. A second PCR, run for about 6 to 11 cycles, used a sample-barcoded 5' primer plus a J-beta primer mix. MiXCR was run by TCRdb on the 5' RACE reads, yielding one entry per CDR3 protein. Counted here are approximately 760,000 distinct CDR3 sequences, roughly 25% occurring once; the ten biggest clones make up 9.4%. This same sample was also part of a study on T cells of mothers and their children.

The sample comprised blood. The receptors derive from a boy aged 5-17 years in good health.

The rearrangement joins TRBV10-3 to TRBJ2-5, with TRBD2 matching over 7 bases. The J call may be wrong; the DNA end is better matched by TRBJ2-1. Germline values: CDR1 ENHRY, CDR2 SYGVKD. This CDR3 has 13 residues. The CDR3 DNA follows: TGTGCCGTACGGGGGGACGCCTACAATGAGCAGTTCTTC. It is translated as CAVRGDAYNEQFF.

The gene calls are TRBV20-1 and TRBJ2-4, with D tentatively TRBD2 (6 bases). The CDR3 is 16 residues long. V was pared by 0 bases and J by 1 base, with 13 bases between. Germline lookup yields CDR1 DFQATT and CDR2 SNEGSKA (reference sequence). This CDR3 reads CSARDWRERAKNIQYF. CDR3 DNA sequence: TGCAGTGCTAGAGATTGGAGGGAGCGGGCCAAAAACATTCAGTACTTC.

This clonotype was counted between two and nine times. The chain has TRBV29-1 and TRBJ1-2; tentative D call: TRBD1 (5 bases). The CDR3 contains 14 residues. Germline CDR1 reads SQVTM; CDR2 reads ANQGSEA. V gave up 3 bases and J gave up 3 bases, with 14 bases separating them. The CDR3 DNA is TGCAGCGTTGATTGGCAGGGTGGAGACTATGGCTACACCTTC. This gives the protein CSVDWQGGDYGYTF.

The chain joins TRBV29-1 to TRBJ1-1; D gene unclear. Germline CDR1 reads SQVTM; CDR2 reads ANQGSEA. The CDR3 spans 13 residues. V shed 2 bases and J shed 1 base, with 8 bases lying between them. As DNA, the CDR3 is TGCAGCGTTGAAAGTACAGAGAACACTGAAGCTTTCTTT. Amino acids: CSVESTENTEAFF.

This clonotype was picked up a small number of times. CDR3 sequence: CSARGGKQETQYF. CDR3 DNA sequence: TGCAGTGCTCGGGGGGGGAAACAAGAGACCCAGTACTTC. The V gene is TRBV20-1, the J gene TRBJ2-5; 8 bases match TRBD2. V was clipped by 5 bases and J by 2 bases; unmatched bases: 4. CDR3 length: 13 residues. Germline V CDR1 and CDR2: DFQATT, SNEGSKA (reference sequence).

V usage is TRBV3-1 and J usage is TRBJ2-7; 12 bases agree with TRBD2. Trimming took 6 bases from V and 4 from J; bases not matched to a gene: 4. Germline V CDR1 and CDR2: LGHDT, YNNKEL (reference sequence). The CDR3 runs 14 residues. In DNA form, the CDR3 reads TGTGCCAGCAGTCGACTAGCGGGAGAGTACGAGCAGTACTTC. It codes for CASSRLAGEYEQYF.

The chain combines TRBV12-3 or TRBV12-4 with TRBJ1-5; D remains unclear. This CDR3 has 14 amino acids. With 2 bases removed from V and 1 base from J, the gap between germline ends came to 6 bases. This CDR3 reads CASSLSDSNQPQHF. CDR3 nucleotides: TGTGCCAGCAGTTTATCGGACAGCAATCAGCCCCAGCATTTT.

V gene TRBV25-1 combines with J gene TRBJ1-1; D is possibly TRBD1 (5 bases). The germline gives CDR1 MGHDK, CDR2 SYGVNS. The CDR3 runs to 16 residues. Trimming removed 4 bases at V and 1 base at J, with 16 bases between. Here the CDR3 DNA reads TGTGCCAGCAGTGGAAGGGGTCTCGGGGGGAACACTGAAGCTTTCTTT. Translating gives CASSGRGLGGNTEAFF.

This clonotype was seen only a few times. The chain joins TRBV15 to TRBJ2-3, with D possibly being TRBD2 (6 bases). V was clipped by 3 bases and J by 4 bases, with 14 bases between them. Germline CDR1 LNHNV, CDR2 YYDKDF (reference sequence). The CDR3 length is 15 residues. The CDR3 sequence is CATSSGTRGPDTQYF. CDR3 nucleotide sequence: TGTGCCACCAGCAGCGGGACTCGGGGACCAGATACGCAGTATTTT. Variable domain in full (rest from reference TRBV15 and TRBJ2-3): DAMVIQNPRYQVTQFGKPVTLSCSQTLNHNVMYWYQQKSSQAPKLLFHYYDKDFNNEADTPDNFQSRRPNTSFCFLDIRSPGLGDTAMYLCATSSGTRGPDTQYFGPGTRLTVL.

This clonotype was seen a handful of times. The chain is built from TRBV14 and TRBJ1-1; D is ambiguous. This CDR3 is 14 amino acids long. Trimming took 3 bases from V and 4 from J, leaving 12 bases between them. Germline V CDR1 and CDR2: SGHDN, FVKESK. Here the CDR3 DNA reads TGTGCCAGCAGCCACTCAAAGGGATTCACTGAAGCTTTCTTT. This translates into CASSHSKGFTEAFF.

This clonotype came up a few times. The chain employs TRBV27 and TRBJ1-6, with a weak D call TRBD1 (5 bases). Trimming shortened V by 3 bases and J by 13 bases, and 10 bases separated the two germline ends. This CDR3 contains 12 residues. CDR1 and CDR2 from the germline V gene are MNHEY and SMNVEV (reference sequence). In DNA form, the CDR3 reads TGTGCCAGCAGTTTTCCGGGGCTCCCCCTCCACTTT. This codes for CASSFPGLPLHF.

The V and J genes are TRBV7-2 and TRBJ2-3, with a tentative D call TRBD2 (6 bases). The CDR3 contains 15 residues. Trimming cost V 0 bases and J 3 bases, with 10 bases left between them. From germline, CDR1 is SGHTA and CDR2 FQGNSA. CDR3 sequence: CASSLAPGATDTQYF. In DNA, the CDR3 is TGTGCCAGCAGCTTAGCCCCGGGAGCGACAGATACGCAGTATTTT.

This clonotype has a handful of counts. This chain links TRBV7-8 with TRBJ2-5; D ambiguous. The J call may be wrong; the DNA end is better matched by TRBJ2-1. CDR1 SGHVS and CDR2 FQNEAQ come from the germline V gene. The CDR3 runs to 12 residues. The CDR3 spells CASQGSHNEQFF. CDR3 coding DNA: TGTGCCAGCCAAGGTTCCCACAATGAGCAGTTCTTC.

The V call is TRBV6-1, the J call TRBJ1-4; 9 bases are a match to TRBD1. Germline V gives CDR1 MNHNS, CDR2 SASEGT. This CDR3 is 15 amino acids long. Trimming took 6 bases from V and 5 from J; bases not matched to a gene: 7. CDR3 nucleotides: TGTGCCAGCAGACCCGGACAGGGGATAAATGAAAAACTGTTTTTT. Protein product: CASRPGQGINEKLFF.

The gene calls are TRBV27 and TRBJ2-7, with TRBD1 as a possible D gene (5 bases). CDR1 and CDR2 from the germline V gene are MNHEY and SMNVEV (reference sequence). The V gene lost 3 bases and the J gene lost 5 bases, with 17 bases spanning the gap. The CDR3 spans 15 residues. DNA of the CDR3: TGTGCCAGCAGTTTCCAGGGAAGACCGGCCCACGAGCAGTACTTC. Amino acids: CASSFQGRPAHEQYF.

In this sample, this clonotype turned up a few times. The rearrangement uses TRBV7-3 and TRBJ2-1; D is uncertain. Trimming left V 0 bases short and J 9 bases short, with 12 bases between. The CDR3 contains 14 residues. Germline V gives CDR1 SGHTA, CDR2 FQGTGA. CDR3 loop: CASSLTRSITEQFF. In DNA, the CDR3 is TGTGCCAGCAGCTTAACCCGATCCATCACTGAGCAGTTCTTC.

The CDR3 DNA follows: TGCAGTGCTAGGGACAGATTGACCGGGGAGCTGTTTTTT. Translating gives CSARDRLTGELFF. The chain uses TRBV20-1 and TRBJ2-2; D might be TRBD1 (6 bases). The germline CDR1 and CDR2 sequences are DFQATT and SNEGSKA (reference sequence). The V end was cut by 3 bases, the J end by 5 bases, with 10 bases between. CDR3 length equals 13 residues.

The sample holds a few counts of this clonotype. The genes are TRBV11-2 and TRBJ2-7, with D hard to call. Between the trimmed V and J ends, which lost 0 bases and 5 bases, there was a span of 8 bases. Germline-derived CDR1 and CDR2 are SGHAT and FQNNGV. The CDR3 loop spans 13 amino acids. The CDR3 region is CASSLDRPDEQYF. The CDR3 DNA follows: TGTGCCAGCAGCTTAGATCGTCCGGACGAGCAGTACTTC.

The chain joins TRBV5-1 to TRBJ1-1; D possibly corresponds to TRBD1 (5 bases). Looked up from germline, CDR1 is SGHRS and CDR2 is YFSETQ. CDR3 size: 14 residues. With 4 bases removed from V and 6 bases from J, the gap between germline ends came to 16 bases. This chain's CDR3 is CASSIQGLGSEAFF. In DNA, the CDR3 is TGCGCCAGCAGCATTCAGGGTCTAGGGTCTGAAGCTTTCTTT.

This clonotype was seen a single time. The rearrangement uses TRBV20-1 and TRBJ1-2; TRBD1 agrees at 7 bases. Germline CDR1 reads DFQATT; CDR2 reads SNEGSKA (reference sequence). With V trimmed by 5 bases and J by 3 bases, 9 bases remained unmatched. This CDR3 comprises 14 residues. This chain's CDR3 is CSAEARQGHYGYTF. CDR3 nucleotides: TGCAGTGCTGAAGCTCGACAGGGCCACTATGGCTACACCTTC.

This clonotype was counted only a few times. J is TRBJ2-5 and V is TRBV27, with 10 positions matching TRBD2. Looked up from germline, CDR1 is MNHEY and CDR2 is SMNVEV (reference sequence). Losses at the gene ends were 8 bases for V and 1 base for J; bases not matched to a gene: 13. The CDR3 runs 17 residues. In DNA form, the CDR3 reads TGTGCCAGCTGGGGACTAGCGAGACCGGAGGGCCAAGAGACCCAGTACTTC. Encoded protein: CASWGLARPEGQETQYF.

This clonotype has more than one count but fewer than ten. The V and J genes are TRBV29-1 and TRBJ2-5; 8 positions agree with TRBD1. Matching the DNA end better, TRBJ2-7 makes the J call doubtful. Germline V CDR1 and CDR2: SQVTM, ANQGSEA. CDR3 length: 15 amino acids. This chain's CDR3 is CSANDRGRGNYEQYF. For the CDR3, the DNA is TGCAGCGCCAATGACAGGGGTAGAGGGAACTACGAGCAGTACTTC.

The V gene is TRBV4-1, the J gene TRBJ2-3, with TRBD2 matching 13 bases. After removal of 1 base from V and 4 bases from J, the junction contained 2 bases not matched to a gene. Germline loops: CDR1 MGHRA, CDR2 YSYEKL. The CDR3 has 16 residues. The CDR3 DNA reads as TGCGCCAGCAGCCAAGGGGGACTAGCGGGACCAGATACGCAGTATTTT. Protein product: CASSQGGLAGPDTQYF.

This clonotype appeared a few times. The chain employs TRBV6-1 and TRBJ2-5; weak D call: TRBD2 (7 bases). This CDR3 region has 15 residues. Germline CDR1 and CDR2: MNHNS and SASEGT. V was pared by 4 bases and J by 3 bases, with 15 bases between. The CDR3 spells CASSAKGGTKETQYF. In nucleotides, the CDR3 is TGTGCCAGCAGTGCCAAGGGGGGGACAAAAGAGACCCAGTACTTC.

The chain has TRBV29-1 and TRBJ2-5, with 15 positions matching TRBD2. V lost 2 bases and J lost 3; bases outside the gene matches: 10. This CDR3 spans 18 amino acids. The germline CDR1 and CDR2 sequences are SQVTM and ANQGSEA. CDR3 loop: CSVEWVQGLAGGKETQYF. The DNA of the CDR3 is TGCAGCGTTGAATGGGTCCAAGGACTAGCGGGAGGGAAAGAGACCCAGTACTTC. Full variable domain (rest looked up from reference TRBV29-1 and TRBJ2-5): SAVISQKPSRDICQRGTSLTIQCQVDSQVTMMFWYRQQPGQSLTLIATANQGSEATYESGFVIDKFPISRPNLTFSTLTVSNMSPEDSSIYLCSVEWVQGLAGGKETQYFGPGTRLLVL.

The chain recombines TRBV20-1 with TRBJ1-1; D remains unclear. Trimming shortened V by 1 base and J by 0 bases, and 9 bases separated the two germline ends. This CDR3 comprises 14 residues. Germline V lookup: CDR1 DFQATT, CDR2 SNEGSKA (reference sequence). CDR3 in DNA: TGCAGTGCTAGAGGAGGGAGAATGAACACTGAAGCTTTCTTT. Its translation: CSARGGRMNTEAFF.

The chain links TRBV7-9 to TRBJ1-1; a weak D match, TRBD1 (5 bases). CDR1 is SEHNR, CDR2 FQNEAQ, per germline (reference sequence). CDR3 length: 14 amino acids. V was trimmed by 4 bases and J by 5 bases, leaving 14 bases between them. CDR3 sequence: CASSYRDGGTEAFF. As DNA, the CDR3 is TGTGCCAGCAGCTATCGGGACGGTGGGACTGAAGCTTTCTTT.

The chain's CDR3 is CSVRGQTYEQYF. In DNA, the CDR3 is TGCAGCGTCCGGGGGCAAACCTACGAGCAGTACTTC. The chain couples TRBV29-1 to TRBJ2-7; D could derive from TRBD1 or TRBD2 (6 bases each). Germline CDR1 SQVTM, CDR2 ANQGSEA. The CDR3 consists of 12 residues. V lost 6 bases to trimming and J lost 2 bases, with 11 bases between them.

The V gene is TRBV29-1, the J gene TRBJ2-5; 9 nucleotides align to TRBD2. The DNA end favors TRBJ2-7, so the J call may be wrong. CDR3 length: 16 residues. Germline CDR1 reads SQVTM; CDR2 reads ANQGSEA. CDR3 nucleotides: TGCAGCGTTAAGGCCAGGGCGGGGGGGAGCGCCTACGAGCAGTACTTC. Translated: CSVKARAGGSAYEQYF.

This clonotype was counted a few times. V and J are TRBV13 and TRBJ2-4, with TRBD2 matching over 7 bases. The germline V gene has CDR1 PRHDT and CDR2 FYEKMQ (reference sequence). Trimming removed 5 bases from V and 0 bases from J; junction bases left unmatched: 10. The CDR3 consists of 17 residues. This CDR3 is CASSLRLAGLAKNIQYF. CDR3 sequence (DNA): TGTGCCAGCAGCCTTCGACTAGCAGGATTAGCCAAAAACATTCAGTACTTC. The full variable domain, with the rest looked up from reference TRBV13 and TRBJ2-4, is AAGVIQSPRHLIKEKRETATLKCYPIPRHDTVYWYQQGPGQDPQFLISFYEKMQSDKGSIPDRFSAQQFSDYHSELNMSSLELGDSALYFCASSLRLAGLAKNIQYFGAGTRLSVL.

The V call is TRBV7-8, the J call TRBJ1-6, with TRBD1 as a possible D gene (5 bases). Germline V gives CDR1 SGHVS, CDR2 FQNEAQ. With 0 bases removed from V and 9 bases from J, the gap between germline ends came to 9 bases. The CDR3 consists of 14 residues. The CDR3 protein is CASSLAQGGSPLHF. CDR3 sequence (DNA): TGTGCCAGCAGCTTAGCCCAGGGAGGTTCACCCCTCCACTTT.

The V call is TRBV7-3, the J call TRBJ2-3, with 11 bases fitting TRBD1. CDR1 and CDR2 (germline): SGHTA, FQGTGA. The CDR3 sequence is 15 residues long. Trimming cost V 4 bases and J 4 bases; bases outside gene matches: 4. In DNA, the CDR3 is TGTGCCAGCAGCTGGGGACAGGGGGAGGCAGATACGCAGTATTTT. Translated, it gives CASSWGQGEADTQYF.